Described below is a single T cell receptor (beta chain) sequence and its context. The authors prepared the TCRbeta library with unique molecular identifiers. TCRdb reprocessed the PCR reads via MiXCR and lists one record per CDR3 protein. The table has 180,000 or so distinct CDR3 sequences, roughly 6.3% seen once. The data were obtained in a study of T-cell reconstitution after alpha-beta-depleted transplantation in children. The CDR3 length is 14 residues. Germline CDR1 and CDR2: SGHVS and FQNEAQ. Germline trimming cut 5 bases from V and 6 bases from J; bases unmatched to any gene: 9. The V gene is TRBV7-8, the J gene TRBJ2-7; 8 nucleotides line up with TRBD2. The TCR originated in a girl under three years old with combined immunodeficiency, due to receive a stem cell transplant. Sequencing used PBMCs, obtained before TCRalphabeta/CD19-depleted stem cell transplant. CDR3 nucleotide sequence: TGTGCCAGCAGCCCCACCGCGGGAGGTCTCGAGCAGTACTTC. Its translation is CASSPTAGGLEQYF.